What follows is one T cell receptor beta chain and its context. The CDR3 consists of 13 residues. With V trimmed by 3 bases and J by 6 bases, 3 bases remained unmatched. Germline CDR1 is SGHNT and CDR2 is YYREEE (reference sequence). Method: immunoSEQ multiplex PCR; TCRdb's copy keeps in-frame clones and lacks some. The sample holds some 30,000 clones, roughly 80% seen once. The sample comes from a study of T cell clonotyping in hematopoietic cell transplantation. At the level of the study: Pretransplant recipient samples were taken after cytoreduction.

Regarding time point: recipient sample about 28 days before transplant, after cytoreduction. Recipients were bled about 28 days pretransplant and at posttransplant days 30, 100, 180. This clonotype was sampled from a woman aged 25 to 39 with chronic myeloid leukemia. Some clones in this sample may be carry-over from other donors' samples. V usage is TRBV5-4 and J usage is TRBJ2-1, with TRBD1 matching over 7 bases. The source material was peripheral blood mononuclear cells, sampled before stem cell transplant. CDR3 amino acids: CASSWTGGNEQFF. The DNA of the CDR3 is TGTGCCAGCAGCTGGACAGGCGGCAATGAGCAGTTCTTC.